Following are 4 T cell receptor beta chains from one sample sequenced in a study of technical replicates of blood from several donors (dated by TCRdb to the late 2010s). Library preparation used the immunoSEQ multiplex PCR assay. TCRdb's version of the immuneACCESS table is confined to in-frame rearrangements and falls short of the full clone set. An unresolved V gene accounts for under half of the shortfall where checked; the remainder is of unknown origin. The table for this sample lists about 14,000 clones; around four fifths of them were counted only once. Jointly, the top ten make up more than 9% of the sample. The sample comprised PBMCs. The receptors come from a human donor in good health.

The rearrangement uses TRBV4-1 and TRBJ2-4, with 13 bases identical to TRBD2. The germline V gene has CDR1 MGHRA and CDR2 YSYEKL. After removal of 0 bases from V and 0 bases from J, the junction contained 11 bases not matched to a gene. CDR3 length: 21 residues. CDR3: CASSQDPLGTSGILAKNIQYF. DNA of the CDR3: TGCGCCAGCAGCCAAGACCCACTCGGGACTAGCGGGATCCTAGCCAAAAACATTCAGTACTTC.

This clone was observed a few times. V gene TRBV7-3 combines with J gene TRBJ1-2, with D uncertain. V shed 5 bases and J shed 3 bases, with 13 bases lying between them. The CDR3 totals 14 residues. Germline values: CDR1 SGHTA, CDR2 FQGTGA. In DNA form, the CDR3 reads TGTGCCAGCAGCCCCGACGGGGTTTACTATGGCTACACCTTC. This encodes CASSPDGVYYGYTF.

V gene TRBV10-3 combines with J gene TRBJ2-3; TRBD2 might be the D (5 bases). The germline V and J ends were trimmed by 9 bases and 2 bases, with 15 bases remaining between them. The CDR3 has 14 amino acids. Per the germline V gene, CDR1 is ENHRY and CDR2 is SYGVKD. The CDR3 region is CAMWSGVFTDTQYF. CDR3 nucleotides: TGTGCCATGTGGTCCGGGGTGTTCACAGATACGCAGTATTTT.

The rearrangement links TRBV4-1 to TRBJ2-1, with 12 positions matching TRBD1. The V segment lost 3 bases and the J segment 7 bases; nucleotides outside the gene matches: 4. Looked up from germline, CDR1 is MGHRA and CDR2 is YSYEKL. This CDR3 comprises 15 residues. The CDR3 region has the DNA TGCGCCAGCAGCCACGCGGGACAGGGGGCAAATGAGCAGTTCTTC. Translating it yields CASSHAGQGANEQFF.